These 19 T cell receptor beta chains share one sample of origin, sequenced in a study of prognosis after radiotherapy for stage I lung cancer. Amplification of the TCR beta CDR3 (from genomic DNA) was done by two-round multiplex PCR. TRBV and TRBJ genes each had their own specific primers in first-round PCR. TCRdb itself ran the multiplex PCR reads through MiXCR, one entry per CDR3 protein. Among more than 12,000 distinct CDR3 sequences listed, 30% to 40% were seen once. The sample here was PBMCs, taken before or after stereotactic body radiation therapy (not recorded which). All receptors derive from a donor of 50 years or more with non-small cell lung cancer.

This clonotype occurred many times. V is TRBV5-1 and J is TRBJ2-7; unclear D gene. This CDR3 has 12 residues. The germline gives CDR1 SGHRS, CDR2 YFSETQ. V lost 0 bases and J lost 4, with 5 bases in between. CDR3 sequence reads: CASSLGKYEQYF. The CDR3 nucleotides are TGCGCCAGCAGCTTGGGGAAATACGAGCAGTACTTC.

With regard to this clonotype: A far larger clone is only one base removed, so a read error is likely. The gene calls are TRBV7-3 and TRBJ2-5; TRBD1 aligns across 8 bases. The CDR3 runs to 14 residues. CDR1 and CDR2 (germline): SGHTA, FQGTGA. Trimming at V came to 5 bases and at J to 5 bases, leaving 7 bases not matched to a gene. Here the CDR3 reads CASSTPTGVETQYF. The CDR3 nucleotides are TGTGCCAGCAGCACCCCGACAGGGGTTGAGACCCAGTACTTC.

This clonotype was picked up many times. The rearrangement uses TRBV28 and TRBJ1-2; D perhaps matches TRBD1 (5 bases). Germline V CDR1 and CDR2: MDHEN, SYDVKM. This CDR3 comprises 13 residues. V shed 2 bases and J shed 2 bases, with 6 bases lying between them. CDR3 in DNA: TGTGCCAGCAGTTTAGGGGGAAACTATGGCTACACCTTC. Amino acids: CASSLGGNYGYTF.

This clonotype was recorded many times. The DNA of the CDR3 is TGTGCCAGCAGTTCTCCCTCAATACCATCGGGGACCCAGTACTTC. Its protein is CASSSPSIPSGTQYF. This rearrangement joins TRBV28 to TRBJ2-5; no definite D call. Germline V lookup: CDR1 MDHEN, CDR2 SYDVKM. V was trimmed by 4 bases and J by 7 bases, leaving 19 bases between them. This CDR3 spans 15 amino acids.

This clonotype has just a few counts. A read error is likely here: a far larger clone is one base away. The CDR3 DNA reads TGTGCCAGCAGTTTATGGAGGACTAGCGGGAGAACCTACAATGAGCGGTTCTTC. It encodes CASSLWRTSGRTYNERFF. The J gene is TRBJ2-5, the V gene TRBV27; 13 positions match TRBD2. The CDR3 is 18 amino acids. Per the germline V gene, CDR1 is MNHEY and CDR2 is SMNVEV (reference sequence).

Relative to its sample, this clonotype is medium-sized. The chain carries TRBV9 and TRBJ2-3, with no clear D. Between the trimmed V and J ends, which lost 4 bases and 2 bases, there was a span of 8 bases. The CDR3 has 13 residues. Germline loops: CDR1 SGDLS, CDR2 YYNGEE. This CDR3 reads CASSSGDTDTQYF. CDR3 coding DNA: TGTGCCAGCAGCTCCGGCGACACAGATACGCAGTATTTT.

The sample holds one count of this clonotype. This sequence is one base from a far larger clone and is likely a read error. The chain couples TRBV7-3 to TRBJ2-1; weak D call: TRBD1 (6 bases). Germline V lookup: CDR1 SGHTA, CDR2 FQGTGA. Deletions cut 3 bases from V and 0 bases from J, with 18 bases between. The CDR3 is 18 amino acids. The CDR3 is CASSFSAGGLSSYNEQFF. For the CDR3, the DNA is TGTGCCAGCAGCTTTAGCGCTGGGGGCTTAAGCTCCTACAATGAGCAGTTCTTC.

This clonotype was found many times. The chain joins TRBV28 to TRBJ2-2, with a tentative D call TRBD2 (6 bases). The V and J ends lost 5 bases and 7 bases respectively, with 17 bases between them. This CDR3 is 15 amino acids long. CDR1 and CDR2 from the germline V gene are MDHEN and SYDVKM. The CDR3 protein is CASSSARGLRGELFF. In DNA, the CDR3 is TGTGCCAGCAGTAGCGCGCGGGGTTTGCGCGGGGAGCTGTTTTTT. Full variable domain (remainder filled in from reference TRBV28 and TRBJ2-2): DVKVTQSSRYLVKRTGEKVFLECVQDMDHENMFWYRQDPGLGLRLIYFSYDVKMKEKGDIPEGYSVSREKKERFSLILESASTNQTSMYLCASSSARGLRGELFFGEGSRLTVL.

This clonotype was counted at least ten times. V and J are TRBV5-8 and TRBJ2-5, with 10 bases fitting TRBD1. V shed 0 bases, J shed 5 bases, and the junction held 7 bases outside the gene matches. The CDR3 runs to 16 residues. Germline V gives CDR1 SGHTS, CDR2 YDEGEE. This CDR3 is CASSLGPTGGEETQYF. As DNA, the CDR3 is TGTGCCAGCAGCTTGGGCCCGACAGGGGGCGAGGAGACCCAGTACTTC.

This chain connects TRBV30 to TRBJ1-2, with TRBD1 matching over 7 bases. The ends lost 0 bases at V and 4 bases at J; junction bases unmatched: 2. The germline V gene encodes CDR1 GTSNPN and CDR2 SVGIG (reference sequence). The CDR3 spans 13 residues. The CDR3 protein is CAWSVHRGYGYTF. CDR3 nucleotides: TGTGCCTGGAGTGTCCACAGGGGCTATGGCTACACCTTC. Based on the CDR3 plus reference TRBV30 and TRBJ1-2, the full variable domain is SQTIHQWPATLVQPVGSPLSLECTVEGTSNPNLYWYRQAAGRGLQLLFYSVGIGQISSEVPQNLSASRPQDRQFILSSKKLLLSDSGFYLCAWSVHRGYGYTFGSGTRLTVV.

Concerning this clonotype itself: A junction end diverges from the germline sequence, so it may reflect a read error. The rearrangement links TRBV7-3 to TRBJ1-6, with 9 bases identical to TRBD1. The germline gives CDR1 SGHTA, CDR2 FQGTGA. This CDR3 has 16 amino acids. CDR3 sequence reads: CASILTRQGGDSPLHF. The CDR3 DNA is TGTGCCAGCATCTTAACCCGACAGGGGGGGGATTCACCCCTCCACTTT.

This clonotype showed up many times. CDR3: CSAHSGRAGDDEQYF. CDR3 DNA sequence: TGCAGTGCTCACTCCGGACGAGCGGGAGACGACGAGCAGTACTTC. V gene TRBV20-1 combines with J gene TRBJ2-7; 8 nucleotides agree with TRBD2. J gave up 5 bases and V 5 bases, and 14 bases lay outside the gene matches. The CDR3 runs 15 residues. From germline, CDR1 is DFQATT and CDR2 SNEGSKA (reference sequence).

This clonotype has ten or more counts. The chain uses TRBV11-1 and TRBJ2-4; 10 bases agree with TRBD2. The CDR3 has 18 residues. Germline CDR1 and CDR2: SGHAT and FQDESV (reference sequence). J lost 0 bases, V lost 5 bases, and 10 bases had no gene match. The CDR3 sequence is CASSLRVSGGGAKNIQYF. The CDR3 nucleotides are TGTGCCAGCAGCCTGCGAGTGAGCGGGGGGGGAGCCAAAAACATTCAGTACTTC. The full variable domain, with the rest looked up from reference TRBV11-1 and TRBJ2-4, is EAEVAQSPRYKITEKSQAVAFWCDPISGHATLYWYRQILGQGPELLVQFQDESVVDDSQLPKDRFSAERLKGVDSTLKIQPAELGDSAMYLCASSLRVSGGGAKNIQYFGAGTRLSVL.

The V and J genes are TRBV6-1 and TRBJ2-3, with D tentatively TRBD2 (6 bases). The germline V gene has CDR1 MNHNS and CDR2 SASEGT. CDR3 length equals 17 residues. Trimming shortened V by 7 bases and J by 3 bases, and 23 bases separated the two germline ends. The CDR3 bases are TGTGCCAGCACCAAAACCAGGTCTAGAGGGAGGACAGATACGCAGTATTTT. Protein product: CASTKTRSRGRTDTQYF.

The chain employs TRBV27 and TRBJ2-7, with a tentative D call TRBD1 (6 bases). V was clipped by 6 bases and J by 3 bases, with 15 bases between them. The germline CDR1 and CDR2 sequences are MNHEY and SMNVEV (reference sequence). There are 14 residues in the CDR3. CDR3 sequence: CASSLGQQGYEQYF. For the CDR3, the DNA is TGTGCCAGCAGCCTCGGACAGCAAGGCTACGAGCAGTACTTC.

This clonotype has at least ten counts. The chain couples TRBV7-3 to TRBJ2-5; D is ambiguous. The CDR3 length is 12 residues. Trimming pared 4 bases from V and 5 bases from J, leaving 8 bases between. Germline lookup yields CDR1 SGHTA and CDR2 FQGTGA. CDR3 sequence reads: CASSSVRETQYF. In DNA form, the CDR3 reads TGTGCCAGCAGCTCGGTTAGGGAGACCCAGTACTTC.

This clonotype was seen at least ten times. The gene calls are TRBV14 and TRBJ1-1; the match to TRBD1 covers 7 bases. Trimming removed 4 bases from V and 0 bases from J; junction bases left unmatched: 5. Germline V gives CDR1 SGHDN, CDR2 FVKESK. CDR3 size: 15 residues. This CDR3 reads CASSRRQGLNTEAFF. The CDR3 DNA follows: TGTGCCAGCAGCCGAAGACAGGGATTGAACACTGAAGCTTTCTTT.

Notes on this clonotype: No conserved phenylalanine or tryptophan is present at the end of the CDR3, so a read error is the likely explanation. It is unclear where the CDR3 begins or ends on the DNA, so no DNA is shown, and the CDR3 is as TCRdb lists it. The chain has TRBV28 and TRBJ1-1; the table gives TRBD1 as D, unverified against the DNA. CDR1 is MDHEN and CDR2 is SYDVKM in the germline V gene. The CDR3 extends over 13 residues, inclusive of both ends. CDR3 sequence: CASSRTQGFEDFS.

This sequence joins TRBV6-1 and TRBJ1-5; TRBD1 might be the D (5 bases). The V gene lost 8 bases and the J gene lost 6 bases, with 17 bases spanning the gap. The CDR3 length is 14 residues. CDR1 is MNHNS, CDR2 SASEGT, per germline. The CDR3 reads CASAGRRRGQPQHF. In nucleotides, the CDR3 is TGTGCCAGCGCAGGCCGACGGAGGGGTCAGCCCCAGCATTTT.